This T cell receptor (beta chain) was obtained from a study of T cell repertoires in cytomegalovirus infection. Germline V gene data show CDR1 as MGHRA and CDR2 as YSYEKL. V lost 1 base and J 7 bases, leaving 22 bases between the germline ends. This CDR3 is built from 17 residues. Points from the study as a whole: Cumulative frequency of public TCR beta families picked out carriers of CMV plus the relevant HLA.

Turning to this clonotype: Its antigen is not known.

Using its own MiXCR run on the reads, TCRdb lists one record per CDR3 protein. The table lists hundreds of thousands of distinct CDR3 sequences, just under 30% of them singletons, with roughly 20% in the top ten. The sequence was collected from a human donor in good health (CMV status not recorded). Some clones in this sample may be carry-over from other donors' samples. Sequenced material: cultured PBMCs, taken from culture after CMV antigen stimulation. The V and J genes are TRBV4-1 and TRBJ1-2; D unresolved. DNA for the CDR3: TGCGCCAGCAGCCAAGTACCAGTCAATCCTACGCAGCGTGGCTACACCTTC. This gives the protein CASSQVPVNPTQRGYTF.